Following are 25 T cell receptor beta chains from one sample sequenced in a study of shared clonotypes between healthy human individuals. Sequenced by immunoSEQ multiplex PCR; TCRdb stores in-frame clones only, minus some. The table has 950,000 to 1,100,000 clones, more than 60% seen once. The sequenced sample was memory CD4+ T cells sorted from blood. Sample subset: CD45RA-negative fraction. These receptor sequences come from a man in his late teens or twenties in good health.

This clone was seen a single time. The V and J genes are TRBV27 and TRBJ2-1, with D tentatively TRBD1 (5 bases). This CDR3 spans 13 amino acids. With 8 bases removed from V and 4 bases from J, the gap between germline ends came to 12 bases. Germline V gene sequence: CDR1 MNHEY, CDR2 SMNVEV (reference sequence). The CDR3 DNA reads TGTGCCAGCTGGTCTGGGGCTTACAATGAGCAGTTCTTC. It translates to CASWSGAYNEQFF.

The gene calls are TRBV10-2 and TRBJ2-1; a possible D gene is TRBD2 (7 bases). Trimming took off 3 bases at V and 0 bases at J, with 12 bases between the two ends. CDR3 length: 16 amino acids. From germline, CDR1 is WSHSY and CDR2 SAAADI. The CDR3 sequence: CASSEPRGPSYNEQFF. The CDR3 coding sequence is TGCGCCAGCAGTGAACCGCGGGGGCCCTCCTACAATGAGCAGTTCTTC.

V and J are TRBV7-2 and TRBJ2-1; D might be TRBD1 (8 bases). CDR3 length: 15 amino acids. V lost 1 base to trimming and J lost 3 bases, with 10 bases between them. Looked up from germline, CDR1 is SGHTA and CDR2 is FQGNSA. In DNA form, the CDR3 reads TGTGCCAGCAGCTTAGACAGGGGGGGCTACAATGAGCAGTTCTTC. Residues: CASSLDRGGYNEQFF.

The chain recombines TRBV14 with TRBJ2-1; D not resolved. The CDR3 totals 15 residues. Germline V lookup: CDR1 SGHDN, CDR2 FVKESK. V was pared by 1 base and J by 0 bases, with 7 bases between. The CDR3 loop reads CASSQALYSYNEQFF. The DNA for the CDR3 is TGTGCCAGCAGCCAAGCCCTTTACTCCTACAATGAGCAGTTCTTC.

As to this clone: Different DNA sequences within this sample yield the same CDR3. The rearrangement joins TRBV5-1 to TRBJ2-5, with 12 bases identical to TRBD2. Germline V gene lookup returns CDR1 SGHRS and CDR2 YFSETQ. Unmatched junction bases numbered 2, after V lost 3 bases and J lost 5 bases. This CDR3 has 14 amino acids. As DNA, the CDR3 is TGCGCCAGCAGCTCGGGACTAGCGGGTGAGACCCAGTACTTC. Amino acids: CASSSGLAGETQYF.

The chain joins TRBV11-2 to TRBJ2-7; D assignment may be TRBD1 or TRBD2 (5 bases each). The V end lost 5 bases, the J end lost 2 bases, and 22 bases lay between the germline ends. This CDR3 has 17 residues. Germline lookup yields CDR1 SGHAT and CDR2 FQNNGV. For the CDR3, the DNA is TGTGCCAGCAGCCGCCGGTTGGGGGAGAAAGGAACCTACGAGCAGTACTTC. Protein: CASSRRLGEKGTYEQYF. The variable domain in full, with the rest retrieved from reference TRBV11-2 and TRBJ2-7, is EAGVAQSPRYKIIEKRQSVAFWCNPISGHATLYWYQQILGQGPKLLIQFQNNGVVDDSQLPKDRFSAERLKGVDSTLKIQPAKLEDSAVYLCASSRRLGEKGTYEQYFGPGTRLTVT.

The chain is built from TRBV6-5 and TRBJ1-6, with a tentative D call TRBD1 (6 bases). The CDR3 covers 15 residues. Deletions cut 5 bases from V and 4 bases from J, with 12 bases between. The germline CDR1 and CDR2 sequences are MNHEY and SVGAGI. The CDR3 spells CASSRGGPYNSPLHF. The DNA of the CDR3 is TGTGCCAGCAGTCGAGGGGGGCCATATAATTCACCCCTCCACTTT.

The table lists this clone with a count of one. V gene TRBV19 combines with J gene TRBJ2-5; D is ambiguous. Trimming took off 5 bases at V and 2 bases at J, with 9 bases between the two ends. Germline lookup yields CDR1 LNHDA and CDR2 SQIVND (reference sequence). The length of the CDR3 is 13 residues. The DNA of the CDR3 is TGTGCCAGTAGTCCCGGACCTCAAGAGACCCAGTACTTC. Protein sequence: CASSPGPQETQYF.

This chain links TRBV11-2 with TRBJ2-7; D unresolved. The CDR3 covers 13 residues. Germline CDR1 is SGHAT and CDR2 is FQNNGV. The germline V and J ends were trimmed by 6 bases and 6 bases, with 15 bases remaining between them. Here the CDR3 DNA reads TGTGCCAGCAGATCTATTGGGGTAGCCGAGCAGTACTTC. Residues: CASRSIGVAEQYF.

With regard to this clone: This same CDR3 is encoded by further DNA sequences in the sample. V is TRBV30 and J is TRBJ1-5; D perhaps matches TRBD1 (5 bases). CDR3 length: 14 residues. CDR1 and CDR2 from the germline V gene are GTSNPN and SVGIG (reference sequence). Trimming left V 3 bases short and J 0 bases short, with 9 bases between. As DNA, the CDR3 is TGTGCCTGGAGGGCCACAGGTAGCAATCAGCCCCAGCATTTT. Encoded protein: CAWRATGSNQPQHF.

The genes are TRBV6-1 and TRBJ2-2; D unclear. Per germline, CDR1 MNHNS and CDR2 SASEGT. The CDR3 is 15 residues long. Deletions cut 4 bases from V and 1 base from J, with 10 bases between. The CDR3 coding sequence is TGTGCCAGCAGTGCCGACATTTTGAACACCGGGGAGCTGTTTTTT. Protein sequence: CASSADILNTGELFF.

The DNA for the CDR3 is TGTGCCAGCAGAGCGGACAATGAGCAGTTCTTC. This translates into CASRADNEQFF. This sequence joins TRBV6-6 and TRBJ2-1; TRBD2 is a possible D gene (5 bases). Germline V gene sequence: CDR1 MNHNY, CDR2 SVGAGI (reference sequence). The germline V and J ends were trimmed by 6 bases and 5 bases, with 5 bases remaining between them. The CDR3 has 11 residues.

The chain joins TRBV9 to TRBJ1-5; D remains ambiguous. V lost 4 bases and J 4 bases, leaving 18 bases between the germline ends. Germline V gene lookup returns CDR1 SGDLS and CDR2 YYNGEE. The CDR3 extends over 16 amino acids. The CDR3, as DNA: TGTGCCAGCAGCTCCGCCGCATTCCTAGTAAATCAGCCCCAGCATTTT. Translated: CASSSAAFLVNQPQHF.

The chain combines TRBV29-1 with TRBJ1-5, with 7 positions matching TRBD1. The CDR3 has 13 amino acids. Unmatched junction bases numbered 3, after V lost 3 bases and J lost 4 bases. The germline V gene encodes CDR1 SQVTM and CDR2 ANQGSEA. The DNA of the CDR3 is TGCAGCGTTGAGGAGGGGGCTAATCAGCCCCAGCATTTT. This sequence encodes CSVEEGANQPQHF.

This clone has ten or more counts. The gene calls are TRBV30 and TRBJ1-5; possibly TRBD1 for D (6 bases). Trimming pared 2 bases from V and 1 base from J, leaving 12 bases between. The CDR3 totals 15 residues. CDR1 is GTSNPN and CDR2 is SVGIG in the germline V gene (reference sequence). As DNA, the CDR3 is TGTGCCTGGAGTTTTCACGGGACAAGCAATCAGCCCCAGCATTTT. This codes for CAWSFHGTSNQPQHF.

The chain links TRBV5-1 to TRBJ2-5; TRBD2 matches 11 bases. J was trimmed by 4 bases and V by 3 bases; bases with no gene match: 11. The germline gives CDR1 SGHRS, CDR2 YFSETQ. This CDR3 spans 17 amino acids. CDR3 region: CASSWGGTSGSSETQYF. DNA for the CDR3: TGCGCCAGCAGCTGGGGGGGCACTAGCGGGAGCTCAGAGACCCAGTACTTC. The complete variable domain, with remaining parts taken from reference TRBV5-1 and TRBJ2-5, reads KAGVTQTPRYLIKTRGQQVTLSCSPISGHRSVSWYQQTPGQGLQFLFEYFSETQRNKGNFPGRFSGRQFSNSRSEMNVSTLELGDSALYLCASSWGGTSGSSETQYFGPGTRLLVL.

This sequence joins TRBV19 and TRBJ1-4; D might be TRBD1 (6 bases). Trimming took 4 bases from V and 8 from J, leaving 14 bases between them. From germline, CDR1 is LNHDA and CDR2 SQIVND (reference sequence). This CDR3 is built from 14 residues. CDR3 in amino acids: CASSKVGGREKLFF. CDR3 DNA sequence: TGTGCCAGTAGTAAGGTCGGGGGCCGCGAAAAACTGTTTTTT.

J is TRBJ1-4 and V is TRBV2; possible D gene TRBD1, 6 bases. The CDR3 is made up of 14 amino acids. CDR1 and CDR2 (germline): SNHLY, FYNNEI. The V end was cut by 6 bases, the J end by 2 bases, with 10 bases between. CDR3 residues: CASRKTGTNEKLFF. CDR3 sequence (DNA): TGTGCCAGCAGAAAAACAGGGACTAATGAAAAACTGTTTTTT.

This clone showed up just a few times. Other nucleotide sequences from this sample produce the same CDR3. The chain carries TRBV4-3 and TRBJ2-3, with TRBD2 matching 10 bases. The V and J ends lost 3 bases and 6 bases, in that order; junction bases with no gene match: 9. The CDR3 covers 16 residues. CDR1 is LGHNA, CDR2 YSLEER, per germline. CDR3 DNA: TGCGCCAGCAGCCAGGGAGCGGGAGGGCCACCCGATACGCAGTATTTT. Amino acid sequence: CASSQGAGGPPDTQYF.

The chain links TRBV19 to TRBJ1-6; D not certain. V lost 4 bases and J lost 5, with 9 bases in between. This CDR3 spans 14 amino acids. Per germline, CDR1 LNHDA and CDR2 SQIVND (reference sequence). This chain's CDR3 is CASSRARDNSPLHF. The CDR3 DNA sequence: TGTGCCAGTAGTAGAGCCAGAGATAATTCACCCCTCCACTTT. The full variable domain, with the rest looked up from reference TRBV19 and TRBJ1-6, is DGGITQSPKYLFRKEGQNVTLSCEQNLNHDAMYWYRQDPGQGLRLIYYSQIVNDFQKGDIAEGYSVSREKKESFPLTVTSAQKNPTAFYLCASSRARDNSPLHFGNGTRLTVT.

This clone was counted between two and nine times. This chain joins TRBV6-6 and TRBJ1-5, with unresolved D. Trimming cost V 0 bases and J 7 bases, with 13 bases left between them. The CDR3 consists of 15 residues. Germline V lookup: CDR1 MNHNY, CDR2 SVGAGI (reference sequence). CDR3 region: CASSYSAGGHQPQHF. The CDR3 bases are TGTGCCAGCAGTTACTCAGCAGGAGGGCACCAGCCCCAGCATTTT.

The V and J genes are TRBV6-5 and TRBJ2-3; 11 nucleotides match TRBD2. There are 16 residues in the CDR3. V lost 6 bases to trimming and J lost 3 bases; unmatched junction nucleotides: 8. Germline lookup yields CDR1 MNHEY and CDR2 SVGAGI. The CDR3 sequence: CASSYGLAGVTDTQYF. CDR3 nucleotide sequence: TGTGCCAGCAGCTACGGACTAGCGGGTGTTACAGATACGCAGTATTTT.

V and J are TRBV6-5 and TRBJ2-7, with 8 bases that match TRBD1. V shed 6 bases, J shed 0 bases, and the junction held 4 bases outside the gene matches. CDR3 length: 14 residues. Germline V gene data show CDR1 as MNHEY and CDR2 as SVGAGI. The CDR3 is CASRSGTGSYEQYF. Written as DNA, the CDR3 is TGTGCCAGCAGGTCCGGGACAGGCTCCTACGAGCAGTACTTC.

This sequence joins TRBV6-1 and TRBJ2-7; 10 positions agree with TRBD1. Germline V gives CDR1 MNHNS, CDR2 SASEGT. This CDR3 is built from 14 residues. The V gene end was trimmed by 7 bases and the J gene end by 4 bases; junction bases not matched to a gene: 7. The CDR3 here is CASISKGQGYEQYF. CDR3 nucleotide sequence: TGTGCCAGCATATCAAAGGGACAGGGGTACGAGCAGTACTTC.

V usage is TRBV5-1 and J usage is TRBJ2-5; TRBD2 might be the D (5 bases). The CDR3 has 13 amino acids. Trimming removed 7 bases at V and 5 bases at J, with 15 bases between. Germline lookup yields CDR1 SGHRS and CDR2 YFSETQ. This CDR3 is CASGPQERETQYF. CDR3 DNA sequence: TGCGCCAGCGGCCCCCAAGAGCGGGAGACCCAGTACTTC.